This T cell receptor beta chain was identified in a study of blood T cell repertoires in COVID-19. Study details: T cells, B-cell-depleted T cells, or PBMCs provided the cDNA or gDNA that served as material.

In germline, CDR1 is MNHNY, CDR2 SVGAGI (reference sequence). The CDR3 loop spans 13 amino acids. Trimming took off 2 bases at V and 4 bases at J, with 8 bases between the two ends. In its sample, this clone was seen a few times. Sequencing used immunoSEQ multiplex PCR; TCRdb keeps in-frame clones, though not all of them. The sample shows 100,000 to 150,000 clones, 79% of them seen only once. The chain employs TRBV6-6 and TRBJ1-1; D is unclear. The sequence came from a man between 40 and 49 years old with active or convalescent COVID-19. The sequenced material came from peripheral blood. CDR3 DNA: TGTGCCAGCAGTTACCGGAGCGGCACTGAAGCTTTCTTT. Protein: CASSYRSGTEAFF.